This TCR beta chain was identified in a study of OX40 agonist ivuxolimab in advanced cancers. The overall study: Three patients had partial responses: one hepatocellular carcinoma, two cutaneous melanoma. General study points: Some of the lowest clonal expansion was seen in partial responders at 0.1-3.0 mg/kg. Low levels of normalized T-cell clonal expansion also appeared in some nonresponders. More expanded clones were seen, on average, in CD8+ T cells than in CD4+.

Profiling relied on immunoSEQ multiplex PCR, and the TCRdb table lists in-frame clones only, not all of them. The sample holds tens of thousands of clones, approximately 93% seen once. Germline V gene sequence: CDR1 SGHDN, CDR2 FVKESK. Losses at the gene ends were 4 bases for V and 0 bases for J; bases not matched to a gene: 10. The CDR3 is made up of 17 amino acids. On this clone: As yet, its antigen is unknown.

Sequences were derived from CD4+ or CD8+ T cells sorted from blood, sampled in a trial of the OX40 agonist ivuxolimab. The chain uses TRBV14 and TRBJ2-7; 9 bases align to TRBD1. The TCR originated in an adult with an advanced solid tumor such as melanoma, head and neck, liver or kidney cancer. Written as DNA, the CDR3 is TGTGCCAGCAGCCGTTGGACAGGGGATGTAATCTCCTACGAGCAGTACTTC. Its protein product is CASSRWTGDVISYEQYF.